This entry lists 27 T cell receptor beta chains sequenced from one sample in a study of regulatory T cells in long-lasting Graves disease. Documented time point: newly diagnosed GD, antithyroid drugs for less than 3 months. The authors made the TCR library using RNA they extracted from PBMCs. Assembly of TCR beta libraries relied on iRepertoire HTBI primers together with Arm-PCR of CDR3 regions. TCRdb re-derived calls from the multiplex PCR reads in MiXCR, one entry per CDR3 protein. This sample has about 540,000 distinct CDR3 sequences; roughly 14% occur once, and the top ten carry roughly a tenth. This same sample was also part of a study on T cells in Graves' hyperthyroidism and ophthalmopathy.

Specimen: peripheral blood mononuclear cells (PBMCs), collected at new diagnosis, from a patient treated with antithyroid drugs. All receptors come from a man under 40 with Graves disease.

This chain connects TRBV7-9 to TRBJ1-3, with D hard to call. V was clipped by 1 base and J by 3 bases, with 7 bases between them. The CDR3 spans 14 residues. Germline-derived CDR1 and CDR2 are SEHNR and FQNEAQ (reference sequence). CDR3 nucleotide sequence: TGTGCCAGCAGCTTAGTAGGAATTGGAAACACCATATATTTT. This translates into CASSLVGIGNTIYF.

The CDR3, as DNA: TGTGCCAGTAGGCTACTAGGAGGGAACATTCAGTACTTC. Protein: CASRLLGGNIQYF. This chain uses TRBV19 with TRBJ2-4; a weak D match, TRBD2 (6 bases). The germline V and J ends were trimmed by 6 bases and 7 bases, with 13 bases remaining between them. There are 13 residues in the CDR3. Per germline, CDR1 LNHDA and CDR2 SQIVND (reference sequence).

This chain links TRBV20-1 with TRBJ1-5; D remains unclear. The germline gives CDR1 DFQATT, CDR2 SNEGSKA (reference sequence). This CDR3 has 16 residues. V gave up 6 bases and J gave up 1 base, with 19 bases separating them. For the CDR3, the DNA is TGCAGTGCGGAGAATTGGCCCCCGAGGAGCAATCAGCCCCAGCATTTT. This sequence encodes CSAENWPPRSNQPQHF.

This clonotype occurred a few times. At one boundary the junction diverges from the germline segment, which might be a read error. This chain links TRBV5-5 with TRBJ2-7; D gene unclear. The CDR3 length is 14 residues. Germline CDR1 is SGHKS and CDR2 is YYEKEE (reference sequence). This CDR3 is CASSLTAISYEEYF. DNA of the CDR3: TGTGCCAGCAGCTTGACAGCTATCTCCTACGAGGAGTACTTC.

This clonotype was detected ten times or more. The gene calls are TRBV20-1 and TRBJ2-7; D not certain. Germline CDR1 DFQATT, CDR2 SNEGSKA (reference sequence). The CDR3 covers 12 residues. V gave up 3 bases and J gave up 0 bases, with 6 bases separating them. CDR3 DNA: TGCAGTGCTAGCGTTCACTCCTACGAGCAGTACTTC. This encodes CSASVHSYEQYF.

The V call is TRBV4-1, the J call TRBJ2-1; 7 nucleotides match TRBD2. Germline values: CDR1 MGHRA, CDR2 YSYEKL. The V gene end was trimmed by 1 base and the J gene end by 4 bases; junction bases not matched to a gene: 4. The CDR3 runs to 15 residues. The CDR3 nucleotides read TGCGCCAGCAGCCAAGGGGCTAGCGGATACAATGAGCAGTTCTTC. This gives the protein CASSQGASGYNEQFF.

This clonotype was seen ten or more times. DNA for the CDR3: TGTGCCAGCAGCTTCTCAGGCCTAAGCAATCAGCCCCAGCATTTT. It is translated as CASSFSGLSNQPQHF. This chain uses TRBV7-2 with TRBJ1-5; the D is unclear. The CDR3 is 15 residues long. CDR1 SGHTA and CDR2 FQGNSA come from the germline V gene. Trimming shortened V by 3 bases and J by 1 base, and 10 bases separated the two germline ends.

This chain links TRBV7-9 with TRBJ1-4, with unresolved D. Trimming stripped 2 bases from V and 9 bases from J, with 19 bases between. Germline V CDR1 and CDR2: SEHNR, FQNEAQ (reference sequence). CDR3 length: 16 residues. CDR3 loop: CASSLSLTGESQKLFF. CDR3 DNA: TGTGCCAGCAGCTTATCCCTGACCGGGGAAAGTCAAAAACTGTTTTTT.

This clonotype has a count of ten or more. This rearrangement joins TRBV2 to TRBJ1-4; no firm D call. In germline, CDR1 is SNHLY, CDR2 FYNNEI. Trimming removed 6 bases from V and 8 bases from J, with 10 bases in between. The CDR3 covers 12 residues. The CDR3 region has the DNA TGTGCCAGCAGCGTAGAGGGAGAAAAACTGTTTTTT. Its translation: CASSVEGEKLFF.

This clonotype was picked up many times. V and J are TRBV5-1 and TRBJ2-7; D could derive from TRBD1 or TRBD2 (5 bases each). CDR1 and CDR2 (germline): SGHRS, YFSETQ. The CDR3 extends over 15 amino acids. V dropped 3 bases and J dropped 2 bases, with 15 bases sitting between them. CDR3 in DNA: TGCGCCAGCAGCTCTGCCGGGACGGCGCCCTACGAGCAGTACTTC. Encoded protein: CASSSAGTAPYEQYF.

The rearrangement joins TRBV19 to TRBJ2-1; D call uncertain. The germline V and J ends were trimmed by 3 bases and 8 bases, with 8 bases remaining between them. In germline, CDR1 is LNHDA, CDR2 SQIVND (reference sequence). CDR3 size: 12 residues. The CDR3 nucleotides are TGTGCCAGTAGTATGAACCCCCATGAGCAGTTCTTC. It encodes CASSMNPHEQFF.

This clonotype was counted between two and nine times. The final CDR3 position lacks the conserved phenylalanine or tryptophan, pointing to a likely read error. J is TRBJ2-7 and V is TRBV7-9; D assignment may be TRBD1 or TRBD2 (5 bases each). V was cut by 5 bases and J by 3 bases, with 11 bases left in between. The germline V gene encodes CDR1 SEHNR and CDR2 FQNEAQ (reference sequence). The CDR3 has 13 residues. The DNA for the CDR3 is TGTGCCAGCAGCACAGGACGGGGCTACGAGCAGTACCTC. Translating it yields CASSTGRGYEQYL.

This clonotype was observed a handful of times. The chain has TRBV7-6 and TRBJ1-2, with D tentatively TRBD1 (5 bases). Germline V gene data show CDR1 as SGHVS and CDR2 as FNYEAQ. The CDR3 sequence is 16 residues long. V lost 5 bases and J 4 bases, leaving 20 bases between the germline ends. This chain's CDR3 is CASSALQDSIGYGYTF. The CDR3 region has the DNA TGTGCCAGCAGCGCGCTACAGGATAGTATCGGCTATGGCTACACCTTC.

The table lists this clonotype with many counts. The J gene is TRBJ2-4, the V gene TRBV20-1, with D possibly being TRBD1 (6 bases). Germline CDR1 reads DFQATT; CDR2 reads SNEGSKA (reference sequence). Trimming shortened V by 6 bases and J by 5 bases, and 14 bases separated the two germline ends. CDR3 length: 13 amino acids. CDR3 bases: TGCAGTGCGGGCCTCCGGACAGAAAACATTCAGTACTTC. Translating it yields CSAGLRTENIQYF.

Only a few counts were recorded for this clonotype. The chain uses TRBV5-1 and TRBJ2-7; possibly TRBD1 for D (8 bases). Trimming took off 4 bases at V and 4 bases at J, with 15 bases between the two ends. Germline V gene data show CDR1 as SGHRS and CDR2 as YFSETQ. There are 14 residues in the CDR3. CDR3 sequence: CASSQGQGLYEQYF. The CDR3 nucleotides are TGCGCCAGCAGCCAAGGACAGGGACTATACGAGCAGTACTTC.

This clonotype occurred a few times. CDR3 bases: TGTGCCACGTGTCATACGATCGACACCGGGGAGCTGTTTTTT. Amino acid sequence: CATCHTIDTGELFF. The chain uses TRBV6-1 and TRBJ2-2, with D unclear. Trimming removed 10 bases from V and 3 bases from J, with 15 bases in between. The CDR3 is made up of 14 amino acids. The germline V gene has CDR1 MNHNS and CDR2 SASEGT.

As regards this clonotype: Its ends do not fully match the called genes, so a read error is possible. The chain carries TRBV7-3 and TRBJ2-2, with D perhaps TRBD2 (5 bases). The CDR3 has 15 amino acids. Germline lookup yields CDR1 SGHTA and CDR2 FQGTGA. The CDR3, as DNA: TGTGCCAGCAGCCCTTGGGGTTCGTACGCCGGGGAGCTGGTTTTT. Translation gives CASSPWGSYAGELVF.

For this clonotype: A much larger clone lies a single base off, so this may be a read error. Lacking the conserved final phenylalanine or tryptophan, this CDR3 likely reflects a read error. This sequence joins TRBV20-1 and TRBJ2-3; TRBD2 agrees at 9 bases. This CDR3 has 14 amino acids. J gave up 2 bases and V 7 bases, and 7 bases lay outside the gene matches. Germline values: CDR1 DFQATT, CDR2 SNEGSKA (reference sequence). The CDR3 spells CSGLSGSITDTQYS. In DNA form, the CDR3 reads TGCAGTGGCCTTAGCGGGAGTATCACAGATACGCAGTATTCT.

This clonotype was detected once. A read error likely explains this, since a far larger clone differs by one base. The genes are TRBV7-9 and TRBJ2-5; tentative D call: TRBD2 (5 bases). The V and J ends lost 8 bases and 4 bases respectively, with 14 bases between them. CDR3 length: 13 residues. Germline V gene sequence: CDR1 SEHNR, CDR2 FQNEAQ (reference sequence). The CDR3 is CASHRTSRETQYF. CDR3 DNA: TGTGCCAGCCATAGGACTTCACGAGAGACCCAGTACTTC.

The gene calls are TRBV4-1 and TRBJ2-6; D tentatively reads TRBD1 or TRBD2 (5 bases each). Germline V gene lookup returns CDR1 MGHRA and CDR2 YSYEKL. The CDR3 sequence is 21 residues long. The ends were cut back, 1 base at V and 8 bases at J, with 30 bases in the middle. The CDR3 coding sequence is TGCGCCAGCAGCCAAGGAATCGGGGCCGTTATATTAAAACTAGACACCAACGTCCTGACTTTC. Its translation is CASSQGIGAVILKLDTNVLTF.

The table lists this clonotype with many counts. The J gene is TRBJ2-2, the V gene TRBV20-1; D unclear. Per the germline V gene, CDR1 is DFQATT and CDR2 is SNEGSKA (reference sequence). The V end was cut by 7 bases, the J end by 9 bases, with 18 bases between. This CDR3 has 13 amino acids. The CDR3 region is CSVTPAMGRELFF. CDR3 coding DNA: TGCAGTGTCACACCAGCAATGGGCCGGGAGCTGTTTTTT.

This sequence joins TRBV6-1 and TRBJ2-3; weak D call: TRBD2 (5 bases). The CDR3 has 12 amino acids. Germline CDR1 reads MNHNS; CDR2 reads SASEGT. V was trimmed by 7 bases and J by 6 bases, leaving 11 bases between them. CDR3 loop: CASIAPGDTQYF. The CDR3 DNA is TGTGCCAGCATTGCACCGGGGGATACGCAGTATTTT.

The chain employs TRBV11-2 and TRBJ2-1; 7 nucleotides match TRBD2. Germline CDR1 SGHAT, CDR2 FQNNGV. This CDR3 has 17 amino acids. V shed 0 bases, J shed 7 bases, and the junction held 12 bases outside the gene matches. CDR3 DNA: TGTGCCAGCAGCTTAGATCTTTTACGGGAGGCCGGGAATGAGCAGTTCTTC. It is translated as CASSLDLLREAGNEQFF.

This clonotype occurred many times. The chain links TRBV20-1 to TRBJ1-1; D unclear. V was cut by 6 bases and J by 4 bases, with 15 bases left in between. This CDR3 contains 13 residues. Germline assignment: CDR1 DFQATT and CDR2 SNEGSKA (reference sequence). CDR3 sequence (DNA): TGCAGTGCCAGCCAACATTTGGGCACTGAAGCTTTCTTT. It translates to CSASQHLGTEAFF.

The table lists this clonotype with a few counts. The V call is TRBV30, the J call TRBJ2-5; D unclear. Trimming removed 0 bases at V and 4 bases at J, with 9 bases between. In germline, CDR1 is GTSNPN, CDR2 SVGIG (reference sequence). The CDR3 loop spans 13 amino acids. As DNA, the CDR3 is TGTGCCTGGAGTGTAGGTTACATAGAGACCCAGTACTTC. Translating it yields CAWSVGYIETQYF. Filled out from reference TRBV30 and TRBJ2-5, the complete variable domain reads SQTIHQWPATLVQPVGSPLSLECTVEGTSNPNLYWYRQAAGRGLQLLFYSVGIGQISSEVPQNLSASRPQDRQFILSSKKLLLSDSGFYLCAWSVGYIETQYFGPGTRLLVL.

Details on this clonotype: A read error may be the cause here, since a much bigger clone is one base away. The rearrangement links TRBV10-1 to TRBJ2-7, with 7 bases matching TRBD2. Unmatched junction bases numbered 10, after V lost 0 bases and J lost 8 bases. This CDR3 has 15 amino acids. Germline lookup yields CDR1 WNHNN and CDR2 SYGVQD (reference sequence). CDR3 sequence: CASSESLREKDKQYF. CDR3 DNA: TGCGCCAGCAGTGAGTCTTTGCGGGAGAAGGACAAGCAGTACTTC.

This clonotype came up many times. The chain has TRBV3-1 and TRBJ2-1; 11 nucleotides agree with TRBD2. The CDR3 length is 14 residues. The V segment lost 2 bases and the J segment 7 bases; nucleotides outside the gene matches: 1. Germline CDR1 reads LGHDT; CDR2 reads YNNKEL (reference sequence). In DNA, the CDR3 is TGTGCCAGCAGCCAACTAGCGGGAGGAAATGAGCAGTTCTTC. Its translation is CASSQLAGGNEQFF.